The following is a T cell receptor beta chain sequence with its context. Its antigen remains unidentified. Trimming stripped 1 base from V and 0 bases from J, with 10 bases between. From germline, CDR1 is KGHSH and CDR2 LQKENI. The CDR3 runs 16 residues. Assay used: immunoSEQ multiplex PCR; TCRdb lists only in-frame clones, some missing. The data hold 2 million to 2.5 million clones, with approximately 96% observed a single time. This sample was taken from a study of shared clonotypes between healthy human individuals. Overall study results and limits: The study generally estimated greater richness for naive than memory subsets. Sampling used blood alone; tissue repertoires probably differ.

The receptor was isolated from a man between 18 and 29 years old in good health. Sequenced input: naive CD4+ T cells sorted from blood. The subset here: CD45RA+ positively selected. J is TRBJ1-3 and V is TRBV18; D might be TRBD1 (6 bases). The CDR3 here is CASSPLGTSSGNTIYF. CDR3 DNA sequence: TGTGCCAGCTCACCACTAGGGACATCCTCTGGAAACACCATATATTTT.